A selection of T cell receptor beta chains follows, all from one sample in a study of T cells in Graves' hyperthyroidism and ophthalmopathy. Using its own MiXCR run on the multiplex PCR reads, TCRdb lists one record per CDR3 protein. The sample yields 550,000 to 600,000 distinct CDR3 sequences, approximately 44% seen once. The sequenced sample was peripheral blood or thyroid tissue (not recorded which). These TCRs come from an adult woman with Graves' disease, either hyperthyroidism or ophthalmopathy (not recorded which). Both conserved end residues are part of each CDR3. A D gene is named only where the DNA matches it firmly. Size values are once, few and many counts, or a class for expanded clones, and some rows have none.

DNA | CDR3 | J | size | D | V
TGCGCCAGCAGCAAAGGGACAACGAACACTGAAGCTTTCTTT | CASSKGTTNTEAFF | TRBJ1-1 | - | - | TRBV21-1
TGTGCCAGCAGCGAAGAACAGGGACCCCACCCCTTTTTCTACGAGCAGTACTTC | CASSEEQGPHPFFYEQYF | TRBJ2-7 | - | - | TRBV6-1
TGCGCCAGCAGCGGATCGGGACAGTATGGCTACACCTTC | CASSGSGQYGYTF | TRBJ1-2 | - | TRBD1 | TRBV5-1
TGCAGTGCTAAGCCCCGAGGGGAGGGAAGGAGGGGGAATTCACCCCTCCACTTT | CSAKPRGEGRRGNSPLHF | TRBJ1-6 | many | - | TRBV20-1
TGTGCCAGCGCCCGTGGCAGGACCCAGTACTTC | CASARGRTQYF | TRBJ2-5 | - | - | TRBV12-3/TRBV12-4
TGTGCCAGCAGCGGGGCCCAGTACTTC | CASSGAQYF | TRBJ2-5 | - | - | TRBV7-4
TGTGCCATCAGTGCGAGTACTCCGGGACAGGGCTCCGCCGAGCAGTACTTC | CAISASTPGQGSAEQYF | TRBJ2-7 | - | TRBD1 | TRBV10-3
TGTGCCAGCAGTTTAGTACCGGGACAGGGGTTTAGCAATCAGCCCCAGCATTTT | CASSLVPGQGFSNQPQHF | TRBJ1-5 | few | TRBD1 | TRBV28
TGCGCCAGCAGCTTGGAAAGGGATCAGCCCCAGCATTTT | CASSLERDQPQHF | TRBJ1-5 | many | - | TRBV5-1
TGTGCCAGCAGTTTAGGGACTAGCTGGGACAATGAGCAGTTCTTC | CASSLGTSWDNEQFF | TRBJ2-1 | many | TRBD2 | TRBV12-3/TRBV12-4
TGTGCCAGCAGTGAAGGGCCGGGGGGCGAGCAGTACTTC | CASSEGPGGEQYF | TRBJ2-7 | many | TRBD2 | TRBV2
TGCAGCGTCCCGTCGATAGTTAAAGAGACCCAGTACTTC | CSVPSIVKETQYF | TRBJ2-5 | - | - | TRBV29-1
TGTGCCAGCAGCCCAGGGGGGTACTTC | CASSPGGYF | TRBJ2-7 | - | TRBD1 | TRBV7-9
TGTGCCATCAGTGAGGACAGGGGGGGGGGGACTGAAGCTTTCTTT | CAISEDRGGGTEAFF | TRBJ1-1 | - | TRBD1 | TRBV10-3
TGTGCCAGTATTTCGGGCGGTCGCTTCGGCTACACCTTC | CASISGGRFGYTF | TRBJ1-2 | - | - | TRBV7-9
TGTGCCATCCGCACAGGGCGTTCCTACAATGAGCAGTTCTTC | CAIRTGRSYNEQFF | TRBJ2-1 | few | - | TRBV6-1
TGTGCCAGCAGCCCATCGATCCAGGGGACAGGATATGGCTACACCTTC | CASSPSIQGTGYGYTF | TRBJ1-2 | once | TRBD1 | TRBV9
TGTGCCAGCAGCGAAAGAAAGCCGGGAGCCAGCAATCAGCCCCAGCATTTT | CASSERKPGASNQPQHF | TRBJ1-5 | many | - | TRBV7-2
TGTGCCAGCAGCTCCCAGAGGGGACAGGGGAGGGAGACCCAGTACTTC | CASSSQRGQGRETQYF | TRBJ2-5 | - | TRBD1 | TRBV7-6
TGTGCCAGCAGCAAGAAACGATCCAATAGTGAAGAGACCCAGTACTTC | CASSKKRSNSEETQYF | TRBJ2-5 | many | - | TRBV7-8
TGCGCCAGCAGCTTAGTACCGGGACACCAAAACTCTGGAAACACCATATATTTT | CASSLVPGHQNSGNTIYF | TRBJ1-3 | many | - | TRBV5-1
TGTGCCATCAGTGGAGGAGGGAGTGGGGAAGAGACCCAGTACTTC | CAISGGGSGEETQYF | TRBJ2-5 | - | - | TRBV10-3
TGTGCCAGCAGCTATAGCGGGAGTGGCGAGCAGTACTTC | CASSYSGSGEQYF | TRBJ2-7 | many | TRBD2 | TRBV7-9
TGTGCCAGCAGTGAATGGGGCGGGGAGACCCAGTACTTC | CASSEWGGETQYF | TRBJ2-5 | - | - | TRBV2
TGCAGTATAGTAGCGGGGACAACCGTTGATCGCTACACCTTC | CSIVAGTTVDRYTF | TRBJ1-2 | many | - | TRBV20-1
TGTGCCAGCAGTTTGACAGGGGGTAACTATGGCTACACCTTC | CASSLTGGNYGYTF | TRBJ1-2 | few | TRBD1 | TRBV10-3
TGCGCCAGCAGGCCAGGGGCTGGGGCCAACGTCCTGACTTTC | CASRPGAGANVLTF | TRBJ2-6 | many | - | TRBV10-2
TGTGCCAGCAGCGTGAGCGGGAGGCCCTCCTACGGGCAGTACTTC | CASSVSGRPSYGQYF | TRBJ2-7 | many | TRBD2 | TRBV9